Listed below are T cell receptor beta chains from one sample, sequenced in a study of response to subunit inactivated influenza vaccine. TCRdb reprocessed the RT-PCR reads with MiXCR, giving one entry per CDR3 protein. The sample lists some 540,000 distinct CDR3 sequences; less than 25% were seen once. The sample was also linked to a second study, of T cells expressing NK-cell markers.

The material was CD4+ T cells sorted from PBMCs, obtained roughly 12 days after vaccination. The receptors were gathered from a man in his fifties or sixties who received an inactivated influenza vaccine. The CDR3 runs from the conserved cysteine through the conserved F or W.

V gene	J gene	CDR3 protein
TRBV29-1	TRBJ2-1	CSVLPSYNEQFF
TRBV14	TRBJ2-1	CASRGASNEQFF
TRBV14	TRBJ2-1	CASSKRAPLSYNEQFF
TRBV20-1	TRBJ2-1	CSARLAGRPYNEQFF
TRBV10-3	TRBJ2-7	CAISEGGIGYEQYF
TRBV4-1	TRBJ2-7	CASSQVRVDSSYEQYF
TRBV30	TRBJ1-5	CAWSVLEGQPQHF
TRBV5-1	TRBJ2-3	CASRDSYTDTQYF
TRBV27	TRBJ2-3	CASSPTGLPTDTQYF
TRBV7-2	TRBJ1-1	CASSSITGGANTEAFF
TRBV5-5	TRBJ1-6	CASSPEGGPWVNSPLHF
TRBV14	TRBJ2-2	CASSHGWTSNTGELFF
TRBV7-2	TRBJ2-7	CASSSRTGEIHEQYF
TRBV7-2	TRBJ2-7	CASVTGTWSSYEQYF
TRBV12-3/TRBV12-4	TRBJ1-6	CASTLDRGGSPLHF
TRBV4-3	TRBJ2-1	CASSQETSGGVNEQFF
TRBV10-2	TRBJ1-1	CASTGVGAEAFF
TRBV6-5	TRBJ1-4	CASSYSIQNEKLFF
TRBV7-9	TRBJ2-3	CGSSLETQYF
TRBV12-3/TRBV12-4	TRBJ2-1	CASSFHGTGNINEQFF
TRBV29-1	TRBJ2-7	CSVTGFRYEQYF
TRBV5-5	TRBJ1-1	CASSFSGQGTEAFF
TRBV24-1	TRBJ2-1	CATSPAGVRNEQFF
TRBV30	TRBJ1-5	CAWSPGLSNQPQHF
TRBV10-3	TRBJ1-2	CAISGRTDYGYTF
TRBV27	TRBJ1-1	CASSPQTGVGAEAFF
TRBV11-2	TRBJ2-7	CASSKAGTSGSYEQYF
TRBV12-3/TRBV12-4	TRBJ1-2	CASSSRTGGAYGYTF
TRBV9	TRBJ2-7	CASSVGTSGTYEQYF
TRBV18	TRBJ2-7	CASSPGADRRYYEQYF
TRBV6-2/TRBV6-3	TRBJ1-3	CATRSGTLSSGNTIYF
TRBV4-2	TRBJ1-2	CASSQFDGDNYGYTF
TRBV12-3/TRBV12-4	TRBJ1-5	CASSFAGGADQPQHF
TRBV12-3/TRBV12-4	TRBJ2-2	CASTPSGANTGELFF
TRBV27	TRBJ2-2	CASEGSTGELFF
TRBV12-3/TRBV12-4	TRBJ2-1	CASNQPGGNEQFF
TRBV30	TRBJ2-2	CAWSGWKGGELFF
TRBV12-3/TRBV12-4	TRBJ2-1	CASTTGTGPYNEQFF
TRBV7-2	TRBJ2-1	CASSLQGLRYNEQFF